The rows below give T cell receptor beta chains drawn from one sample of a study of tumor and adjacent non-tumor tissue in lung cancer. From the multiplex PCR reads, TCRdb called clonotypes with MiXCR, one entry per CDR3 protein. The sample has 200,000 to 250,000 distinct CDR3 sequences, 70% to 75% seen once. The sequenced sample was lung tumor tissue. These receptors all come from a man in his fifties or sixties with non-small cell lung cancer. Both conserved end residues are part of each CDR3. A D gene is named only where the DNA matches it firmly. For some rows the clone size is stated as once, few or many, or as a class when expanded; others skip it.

cdr3_nt: TGTGCCAGCCGAGGGGATTTGACGGTATATAATTCACCCCTCCACTTT; cdr3_aa: CASRGDLTVYNSPLHF; v_call: TRBV6-6; j_call: TRBJ1-6; clone_size: few; d_call: -
cdr3_nt: TGTGCCAGCAGCCCTACTAGCGGAGAGACCCAGTACTTC; cdr3_aa: CASSPTSGETQYF; v_call: TRBV6-6; j_call: TRBJ2-5; clone_size: few; d_call: TRBD2
cdr3_nt: TGTGCCAGTAGTATAGACGTTCGGCGGGTCTATGCCTACACCTTC; cdr3_aa: CASSIDVRRVYAYTF; v_call: TRBV19; j_call: TRBJ1-2; clone_size: -; d_call: -
cdr3_nt: TGTGCCAGCAGTTTAATTCCCTCGTCAGGCGCTGAGCAGTTCTTC; cdr3_aa: CASSLIPSSGAEQFF; v_call: TRBV11-2; j_call: TRBJ2-1; clone_size: -; d_call: -
cdr3_nt: TGTGCCAGCACCTTAATTGGATGGGCTGATGAAACACTGTTTTTT; cdr3_aa: CASTLIGWADETLFF; v_call: TRBV11-2; j_call: TRBJ1-4; clone_size: -; d_call: -
cdr3_nt: TGCGCCAGCAGTACAAACATAGACACTGAAGCTTTCTTT; cdr3_aa: CASSTNIDTEAFF; v_call: TRBV10-2; j_call: TRBJ1-1; clone_size: -; d_call: -
cdr3_nt: TGCAGTGGTACTGGACTAGTGGAGACCGGGGAGCTGTTTTTT; cdr3_aa: CSGTGLVETGELFF; v_call: TRBV20-1; j_call: TRBJ2-2; clone_size: -; d_call: TRBD2
cdr3_nt: TGCAGTGCCGGAAAGGGTATGAACACTGAAGCTTTCTTT; cdr3_aa: CSAGKGMNTEAFF; v_call: TRBV20-1; j_call: TRBJ1-1; clone_size: few; d_call: -
cdr3_nt: TGTGCCAGCAGCCAGTACCTAACATGGGGCGGCAATCAGTCCCAGCATTTT; cdr3_aa: CASSQYLTWGGNQSQHF; v_call: TRBV4-2; j_call: TRBJ1-5; clone_size: -; d_call: -
cdr3_nt: TGCAGCGTTGAAGAAGGGATAGCCAAAAACATTCAGTACTTC; cdr3_aa: CSVEEGIAKNIQYF; v_call: TRBV29-1; j_call: TRBJ2-4; clone_size: many; d_call: -
cdr3_nt: TGTGCCAGCAGTGACGGGACAGGGGTCACAGATACGCACTATTTT; cdr3_aa: CASSDGTGVTDTHYF; v_call: TRBV6-4; j_call: TRBJ2-3; clone_size: -; d_call: TRBD1
cdr3_nt: TGTGCCAGCATTGCGGCCACGGATATAGGAGAGCACTACTTC; cdr3_aa: CASIAATDIGEHYF; v_call: TRBV6-5; j_call: TRBJ2-7; clone_size: -; d_call: -
cdr3_nt: TGTGCCAGCAGTTACGTTTTCTCAAGTAGGGGCACTGAAGCTTTCTTT; cdr3_aa: CASSYVFSSRGTEAFF; v_call: TRBV6-5; j_call: TRBJ1-1; clone_size: -; d_call: -